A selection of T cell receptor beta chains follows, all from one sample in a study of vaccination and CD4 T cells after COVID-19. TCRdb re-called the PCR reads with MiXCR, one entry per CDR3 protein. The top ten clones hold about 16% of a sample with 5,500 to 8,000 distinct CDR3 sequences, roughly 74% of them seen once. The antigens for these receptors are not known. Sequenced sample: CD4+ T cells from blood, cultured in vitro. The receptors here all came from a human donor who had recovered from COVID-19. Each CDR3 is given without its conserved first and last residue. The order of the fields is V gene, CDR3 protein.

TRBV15,ATSREQDNYGYT
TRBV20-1,SAREWGAKNIQY
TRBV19,ASSIQTNQPQH
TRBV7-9,ASLEGVNTGELF
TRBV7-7,ASSVRQGGGETQY
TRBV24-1,ATSLGGVDTEAF
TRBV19,ASSERGPYGYT
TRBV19,ASWQEDQPQH
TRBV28,ASSFPPWGLAEGSSYEQY
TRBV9,ASSGTAYEQY
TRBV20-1,SANKRSAYEQY
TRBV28,ASTTGRRETQY
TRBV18,ASSPLAPDPSLS
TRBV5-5,ASSVTGTGAEAF
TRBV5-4,ASSSRLGGRAEIEQY
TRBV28,ASRGRSNQPQH
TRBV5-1,ASTWDSNSPLH
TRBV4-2,ASSQDPQGNEQF
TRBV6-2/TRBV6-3,ASSLAANPREQY
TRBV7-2,ASSLVSGMNTEAF
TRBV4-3,ASSQDRASGRELF
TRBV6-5,ASSYSPLQPQH
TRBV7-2,ASSLGSPLH
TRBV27,ASRGHRSGANVLT
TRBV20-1,SGIGTSASDTQY
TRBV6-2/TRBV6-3,ASRERTGPNQPQH
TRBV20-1,SARALGAGQPQH
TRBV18,ASSPQGFTEAF
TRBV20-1,SARTGPPGTQY
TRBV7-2,ASSPRGREQF
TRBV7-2,ASSFIRGSYNEQF